The T cell receptor beta chain described here comes from a study of CD8 T cells in Susac syndrome. Roughly 0.45 to 1 ug RNA was reverse transcribed with random hexamers. The TCR beta CDR3 was amplified by immunoSEQ multiplex PCR across 54 Vbeta, 13 Jbeta. TCRdb re-derived calls from the immunoSEQ multiplex PCR reads in MiXCR, one entry per CDR3 protein. The sample consists of under 200,000 distinct CDR3 sequences, approximately 94% of them appearing once. The source of this sequence is a human donor with Susac syndrome. Material: CD4+ T cells from PBMCs.

The CDR3 sequence: CASSPMTASNTGELFF. The DNA for the CDR3 is TGTGCCAGCTCACCGATGACTGCTTCGAACACCGGGGAGCTGTTTTTT. The chain employs TRBV18 and TRBJ2-2; no reliable D call. The V and J ends lost 3 bases and 0 bases respectively, with 11 bases between them. The V gene's germline CDR1 is KGHSH and CDR2 LQKENI. This CDR3 is 16 amino acids long.